The 32 T cell receptor beta chains listed next were all sequenced from one sample in a study of control samples from healthy donors and cancer patients (dated by TCRdb to 2020 to 2022). Receptor amplification or capture employed the immunoSEQ multiplex PCR assay. TCRdb stores this immuneACCESS table with in-frame sequences only. Part of the clones is absent; in the studies checked, under half of the shortfall reflects unresolved V genes, and no reason is known for the rest. Present in this sample are over 100,000 clones, roughly 88% of which were seen just once. Of the sample, roughly 3.2% falls within the top ten clones. Sequencing was performed on blood. Receptor source: a man in his forties or fifties in good health.

The chain employs TRBV27 and TRBJ2-7, with 9 bases lining up with TRBD1. Germline-derived CDR1 and CDR2 are MNHEY and SMNVEV (reference sequence). There are 13 residues in the CDR3. The trim removed 5 bases at V and 6 bases at J, leaving 5 bases unmatched. CDR3 loop: CASSSTTGGEQYF. CDR3 bases: TGTGCCAGCAGTAGCACGACAGGGGGCGAGCAGTACTTC.

Concerning this clone itself: One end of the junction varies from germline; a read error may be responsible. This chain uses TRBV6-1 with TRBJ2-6, with D possibly being TRBD2 (7 bases). This CDR3 is built from 18 residues. CDR1 and CDR2 from the germline V gene are MNHNS and SASEGT. In nucleotides, the CDR3 is TGTGCCACCAGTGAAGCGGTGGGGGGGGCAAGAGGGGCCAACGTCCTGACTTTC. As protein: CATSEAVGGARGANVLTF.

The CDR3 sequence: CASGLGTISTDTQYF. The CDR3 DNA follows: TGTGCTAGTGGTTTAGGGACAATCAGCACAGATACGCAGTATTTT. This chain connects TRBV12-5 to TRBJ2-3; D might be TRBD1 (6 bases). V dropped 3 bases and J dropped 0 bases, with 10 bases sitting between them. Germline CDR1 and CDR2: LGHNT and FRNRAP. This CDR3 is 15 amino acids long.

This chain uses TRBV15 with TRBJ1-4, with TRBD1 identical over 7 bases. V shed 9 bases and J 0 bases; nucleotides not matched to a gene: 13. This CDR3 comprises 17 residues. CDR1 is LNHNV and CDR2 is YYDKDF in the germline V gene (reference sequence). In DNA, the CDR3 is TGTGCCACTCGAAGGACAGGCGAGCTCGCAACTAATGAAAAACTGTTTTTT. Protein: CATRRTGELATNEKLFF.

This clone was detected a few times. The rearrangement joins TRBV25-1 to TRBJ1-6; 9 nucleotides agree with TRBD1. CDR3 size: 14 residues. The germline V gene encodes CDR1 MGHDK and CDR2 SYGVNS. With V trimmed by 7 bases and J by 5 bases, 3 bases remained unmatched. The CDR3 sequence: CASNGDRDNSPLHF. In DNA, the CDR3 is TGTGCCAGCAATGGGGACAGGGATAATTCACCCCTCCACTTT.

This chain uses TRBV12-5 with TRBJ1-1; no definite D call. CDR3 size: 13 residues. V was clipped by 1 base and J by 1 base, with 4 bases between them. Germline-derived CDR1 and CDR2 are LGHNT and FRNRAP. This chain's CDR3 is CASGLGANTEAFF. The CDR3, as DNA: TGTGCTAGTGGTTTGGGGGCGAACACTGAAGCTTTCTTT. Based on the CDR3 plus reference TRBV12-5 and TRBJ1-1, the full variable domain is DARVTQTPRHKVTEMGQEVTMRCQPILGHNTVFWYRQTMMQGLELLAYFRNRAPLDDSGMPKDRFSAEMPDATLATLKIQPSEPRDSAVYFCASGLGANTEAFFGQGTRLTVV.

J is TRBJ2-7 and V is TRBV15; 8 positions match TRBD1. The CDR3 totals 14 residues. Per germline, CDR1 LNHNV and CDR2 YYDKDF (reference sequence). Unmatched junction bases numbered 2, after V lost 4 bases and J lost 0 bases. This CDR3 is CATSTQGGSYEQYF. CDR3 bases: TGTGCCACCAGCACACAGGGGGGCTCCTACGAGCAGTACTTC.

The CDR3: CASSLINSGANNEQFF. For the CDR3, the DNA is TGTGCCAGCAGCTTAATAAATTCTGGGGCGAACAATGAGCAGTTCTTC. The chain employs TRBV7-8 and TRBJ2-1; tentative D call: TRBD1 (5 bases). The CDR3 sequence is 16 residues long. In germline, CDR1 is SGHVS, CDR2 FQNEAQ. V shed 2 bases and J shed 5 bases, with 16 bases lying between them.

This clone was found once. The chain combines TRBV28 with TRBJ2-7; tentative D call: TRBD2 (5 bases). This CDR3 is built from 16 residues. The ends were cut back, 6 bases at V and 5 bases at J, with 23 bases in the middle. Germline-derived CDR1 and CDR2 are MDHEN and SYDVKM. Here the CDR3 DNA reads TGTGCCAGCAGAAGAATACGGGATCTCCTAAACCACGAGCAGTACTTC. This translates into CASRRIRDLLNHEQYF.

The chain combines TRBV2 with TRBJ1-1; D remains unclear. V was trimmed by 4 bases and J by 3 bases, leaving 12 bases between them. The germline CDR1 and CDR2 sequences are SNHLY and FYNNEI. This CDR3 has 14 amino acids. The CDR3 DNA reads TGTGCCAGCAGTGTCGAACCGACGGACACTGAAGCTTTCTTT. Translation: CASSVEPTDTEAFF.

The genes are TRBV19 and TRBJ1-1; 7 nucleotides align to TRBD1. Trimming took 7 bases from V and 0 from J; bases not matched to a gene: 8. Germline V gene data show CDR1 as LNHDA and CDR2 as SQIVND (reference sequence). The CDR3 totals 15 residues. CDR3: CASTPRDSMNTEAFF. The DNA for the CDR3 is TGTGCCAGTACCCCTCGGGACAGCATGAACACTGAAGCTTTCTTT.

On this clone: A much larger clone differs by one base, so this may be a read error. This CDR3 is also generated by other DNA sequences in the sample. This sequence joins TRBV4-3 and TRBJ1-1; 10 bases line up with TRBD1. V dropped 4 bases and J dropped 3; count of bases not matched to a gene: 2. The CDR3 length is 14 residues. CDR1 LGHNA and CDR2 YSLEER come from the germline V gene. The CDR3 DNA reads as TGCGCCAGCAGCCTCGGGACAGGGGACACTGAAGCTTTCTTT. Translation gives CASSLGTGDTEAFF.

The chain links TRBV3-1 (or the pseudogene TRBV3-2) to TRBJ1-2; D gene unclear. This CDR3 has 14 residues. Trimming stripped 6 bases from V and 7 bases from J, with 18 bases between. Germline V gene sequence: CDR1 LGHDT, CDR2 YNNKEL (reference sequence). This CDR3 reads CASRPSGGLAGYTF. DNA for the CDR3: TGTGCCAGCAGACCATCGGGAGGGTTGGCTGGCTACACCTTC.

The chain recombines TRBV7-6 with TRBJ1-1; maybe TRBD1 (5 bases). Germline V gene data show CDR1 as SGHVS and CDR2 as FNYEAQ. There are 13 residues in the CDR3. V was clipped by 1 base and J by 5 bases, with 8 bases between them. The DNA of the CDR3 is TGTGCCAGCAGCTTAGGGGGGGTTACTGAAGCTTTCTTT. Encoded protein: CASSLGGVTEAFF.

The rearrangement joins TRBV14 to TRBJ2-7, with a possible D match to TRBD2 (6 bases). CDR1 and CDR2 from the germline V gene are SGHDN and FVKESK. CDR3 length equals 13 residues. The germline V and J ends were trimmed by 2 bases and 6 bases, with 11 bases remaining between them. The CDR3 spells CASSQSSGVEQYF. The DNA for the CDR3 is TGTGCCAGCAGCCAATCATCGGGGGTCGAGCAGTACTTC.

V and J are TRBV5-6 and TRBJ2-1, with D perhaps being TRBD1 or TRBD2 (6 bases each). CDR3 length: 15 residues. Trimming took off 1 base at V and 7 bases at J, with 15 bases between the two ends. CDR1 SGHDT and CDR2 YYEEEE come from the germline V gene. DNA for the CDR3: TGTGCCAGCAGCTTGAGAGGGGGGCTCGGAAATGAGCAGTTCTTC. Its translation is CASSLRGGLGNEQFF.

This rearrangement joins TRBV29-1 to TRBJ2-1; tentative D call: TRBD2 (6 bases). This CDR3 spans 13 amino acids. Trimming left V 6 bases short and J 15 bases short, with 24 bases between. Germline CDR1 SQVTM, CDR2 ANQGSEA. The CDR3 here is CSVVAGSGPSPFF. The CDR3 bases are TGCAGCGTCGTGGCGGGAAGCGGTCCGTCTCCGTTCTTC.

The chain uses TRBV24-1 and TRBJ2-3; D possibly corresponds to TRBD1 (5 bases). The V end lost 4 bases, the J end lost 4 bases, and 11 bases lay between the germline ends. CDR1 and CDR2 (germline): KGHDR, SFDVKD. This CDR3 spans 14 amino acids. The CDR3 DNA reads TGTGCCACCAGTGACCGAACGACAGCAGATACGCAGTATTTT. As protein: CATSDRTTADTQYF.

This sequence joins TRBV25-1 and TRBJ1-4, with D unresolved. Trimming took 3 bases from V and 0 from J, leaving 8 bases between them. The CDR3 contains 15 residues. Germline CDR1 is MGHDK and CDR2 is SYGVNS. CDR3 bases: TGTGCCAGCAGTGAGACCCGACCAACTAATGAAAAACTGTTTTTT. Protein product: CASSETRPTNEKLFF. The whole variable domain, filled in from reference TRBV25-1 and TRBJ1-4, reads EADIYQTPRYLVIGTGKKITLECSQTMGHDKMYWYQQDPGMELHLIHYSYGVNSTEKGDLSSESTVSRIRTEHFPLTLESARPSHTSQYLCASSETRPTNEKLFFGSGTQLSVL.

As for this clone: Other DNA sequences of this sample code for an identical CDR3. The chain links TRBV5-1 to TRBJ1-3, with TRBD1 identical over 8 bases. CDR1 SGHRS and CDR2 YFSETQ come from the germline V gene. V gave up 3 bases and J gave up 2 bases; unmatched junction bases: 1. The CDR3 totals 14 residues. The CDR3 DNA is TGCGCCAGCAGCTCACAGGGGGCTGGAAACACCATATATTTT. It encodes CASSSQGAGNTIYF.

V and J are TRBV6-5 and TRBJ1-4; D remains ambiguous. The germline CDR1 and CDR2 sequences are MNHEY and SVGAGI. The CDR3 totals 13 residues. V lost 5 bases to trimming and J lost 4 bases, with 8 bases between them. CDR3 amino acids: CASSREINEKLFF. Written as DNA, the CDR3 is TGTGCCAGCAGTCGGGAGATTAATGAAAAACTGTTTTTT.

V usage is TRBV7-9 and J usage is TRBJ2-5; D ambiguous. V was shortened by 4 bases and J by 4 bases, with 13 bases between the two germline ends. This CDR3 is built from 14 residues. The germline gives CDR1 SEHNR, CDR2 FQNEAQ (reference sequence). CDR3 in DNA: TGTGCCAGCAGCTCGAGAGTATCGGGAGAGACCCAGTACTTC. Translating it yields CASSSRVSGETQYF.

The V and J genes are TRBV19 and TRBJ2-3; D is possibly TRBD1 (7 bases). The germline V gene has CDR1 LNHDA and CDR2 SQIVND (reference sequence). Trimming shortened V by 1 base and J by 3 bases, and 14 bases separated the two germline ends. The CDR3 consists of 16 residues. CDR3 protein: CASSIGRAGGTDTQYF. As DNA, the CDR3 is TGTGCCAGTAGTATAGGGAGGGCAGGGGGTACAGATACGCAGTATTTT.

The chain recombines TRBV29-1 with TRBJ1-5; D is possibly TRBD1 (6 bases). The length of the CDR3 is 12 residues. Trimming left V 6 bases short and J 4 bases short, with 10 bases between. Germline V CDR1 and CDR2: SQVTM, ANQGSEA. The CDR3 protein is CSVGQDNQPQHF. The CDR3 DNA reads as TGCAGCGTGGGACAAGATAATCAGCCCCAGCATTTT.

The chain combines TRBV24-1 with TRBJ1-4; 7 bases agree with TRBD1. Germline values: CDR1 KGHDR, CDR2 SFDVKD. V gave up 7 bases and J gave up 8 bases; unmatched junction bases: 6. The CDR3 has 13 residues. The CDR3 region is CATSAQGGEKLFF. CDR3 nucleotides: TGTGCCACCAGCGCTCAGGGGGGAGAAAAACTGTTTTTT.

This clone came up a few times. The V call is TRBV3-1 (or the pseudogene TRBV3-2), the J call TRBJ2-7; D remains ambiguous. The V gene lost 5 bases and the J gene lost 5 bases, with 7 bases spanning the gap. The CDR3 is 11 residues long. Looked up from germline, CDR1 is LGHDT and CDR2 is YNNKEL (reference sequence). CDR3 loop: CASSFRNEQYF. The CDR3 DNA reads as TGTGCCAGCAGCTTTCGTAACGAGCAGTACTTC.

The chain recombines TRBV7-9 with TRBJ2-3; D is unresolved. The CDR3 is 14 residues long. Trimming shortened V by 1 base and J by 2 bases, and 7 bases separated the two germline ends. The germline V gene encodes CDR1 SEHNR and CDR2 FQNEAQ (reference sequence). CDR3 nucleotides: TGTGCCAGCAGCTTAGAACTATACACAGATACGCAGTATTTT. This codes for CASSLELYTDTQYF. The full variable domain, its missing parts supplied by reference TRBV7-9 and TRBJ2-3, is DTGVSQNPRHKITKRGQNVTFRCDPISEHNRLYWYRQTLGQGPEFLTYFQNEAQLEKSRLLSDRFSAERPKGSFSTLEIQRTEQGDSAMYLCASSLELYTDTQYFGPGTRLTVL.

This CDR3 reads CASSLDRNNSPLHF. In DNA, the CDR3 is TGTGCCAGCAGTTTAGACAGAAATAATTCACCCCTCCACTTT. The chain is built from TRBV27 and TRBJ1-6, with a possible D match to TRBD1 (5 bases). V was cut by 2 bases and J by 5 bases, with 7 bases left in between. Germline loops: CDR1 MNHEY, CDR2 SMNVEV (reference sequence). This CDR3 is built from 14 residues.

The J gene is TRBJ2-3, the V gene TRBV4-1; D ambiguous. The V gene's germline CDR1 is MGHRA and CDR2 YSYEKL. The CDR3 is 15 residues long. Trimming left V 1 base short and J 2 bases short, with 10 bases between. CDR3 region: CASSQGSRTTDTQYF. The CDR3 DNA follows: TGCGCCAGCAGCCAAGGGTCTAGGACCACAGATACGCAGTATTTT.

The chain recombines TRBV7-2 with TRBJ1-1, with D perhaps matching TRBD1 (6 bases). The CDR3 has 16 amino acids. CDR1 and CDR2 (germline): SGHTA, FQGNSA. With 5 bases removed from V and 8 bases from J, the gap between germline ends came to 24 bases. Written as DNA, the CDR3 is TGTGCCAGCAGCGCTACCCTGACAGGCATATACCTAGAAGCTTTCTTT. It yields the protein CASSATLTGIYLEAFF.

The J gene is TRBJ1-1, the V gene TRBV18; TRBD1 matches 8 bases. There are 14 residues in the CDR3. The V gene end was trimmed by 2 bases and the J gene end by 11 bases; junction bases not matched to a gene: 10. Germline values: CDR1 KGHSH, CDR2 LQKENI. The CDR3 is CASSPLGQAPGAFF. The CDR3 coding sequence is TGTGCCAGCTCACCATTGGGACAGGCCCCTGGGGCTTTCTTT.

This clone was counted a single time. V gene TRBV24-1 combines with J gene TRBJ2-5, with TRBD2 matching 12 bases. The CDR3 is 16 amino acids. V trimming: 5 bases; J trimming: 5 bases; junction bases outside the gene matches: 8. Germline CDR1 KGHDR, CDR2 SFDVKD. CDR3 amino acids: CATSAPGLAGRETQYF. The CDR3 coding sequence is TGTGCCACCAGTGCCCCCGGACTAGCGGGGCGGGAGACCCAGTACTTC.